This T cell receptor beta chain was sequenced during a study of neurological immune-mediated disorders. Looking at the study overall: There were 34 multiple sclerosis patients. Of these, some 31 had relapsing-remitting MS and 3 had secondary progressive MS.

The study's findings and limits: The absence of any CDR3 amino acid sequence shared by expanded clones across subjects suggests that repertoires were private in all groups.

Via MiXCR, TCRdb re-called the 5' RACE reads, giving one row per CDR3 protein. The repertoire holds roughly 70,000 distinct CDR3 sequences, approximately 4.1% seen once, with 1.3% in the top ten. This clonotype was counted many times. Antigen specificity is unknown. The unsorted libraries originated from 2 million PBMCs kept at -80 C. CDR1 is SNHLY, CDR2 FYNNEI, per germline. This CDR3 comprises 13 residues. V was trimmed by 7 bases and J by 1 base, leaving 10 bases between them. The rearrangement joins TRBV2 to TRBJ2-5, with D possibly matching TRBD1 (6 bases). The receptor comes from a man aged 25 to 40 with multiple sclerosis. Sequencing was done on a sample of PBMCs. CDR3 bases: TGTGCCAGCAAACGACAGGCCCAAGAGACCCAGTACTTC. Its protein product is CASKRQAQETQYF.